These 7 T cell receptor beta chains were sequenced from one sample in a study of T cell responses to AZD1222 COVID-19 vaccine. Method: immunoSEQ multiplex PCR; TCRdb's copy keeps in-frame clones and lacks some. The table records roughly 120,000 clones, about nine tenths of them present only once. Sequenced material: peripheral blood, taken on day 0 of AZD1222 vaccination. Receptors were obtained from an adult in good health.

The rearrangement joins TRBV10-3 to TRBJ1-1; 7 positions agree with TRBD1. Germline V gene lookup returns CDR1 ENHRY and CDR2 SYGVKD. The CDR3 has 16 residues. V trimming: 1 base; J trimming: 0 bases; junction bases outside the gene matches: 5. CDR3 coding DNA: TGTGCCATCAGTGAGTACCCGGGACAGATGAACACTGAAGCTTTCTTT. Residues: CAISEYPGQMNTEAFF.

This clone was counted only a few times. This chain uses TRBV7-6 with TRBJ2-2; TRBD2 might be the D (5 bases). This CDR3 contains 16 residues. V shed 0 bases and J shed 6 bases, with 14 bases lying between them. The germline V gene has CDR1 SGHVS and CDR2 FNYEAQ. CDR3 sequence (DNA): TGTGCCAGCAGCTTAGCGCAACTAGTTGGGTCCGGGGAGCTGTTTTTT. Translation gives CASSLAQLVGSGELFF. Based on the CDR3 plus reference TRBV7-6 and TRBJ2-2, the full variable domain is GAGVSQSPRYKVTKRGQDVALRCDPISGHVSLYWYRQALGQGPEFLTYFNYEAQQDKSGLPNDRFSAERPEGSISTLTIQRTEQRDSAMYRCASSLAQLVGSGELFFGEGSRLTVL.

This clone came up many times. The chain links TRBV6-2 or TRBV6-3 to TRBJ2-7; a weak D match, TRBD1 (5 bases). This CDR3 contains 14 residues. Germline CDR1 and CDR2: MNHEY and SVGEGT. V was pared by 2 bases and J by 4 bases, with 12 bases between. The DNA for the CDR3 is TGTGCCAGCAGTTACCTAGGGGATGGTTACGAGCAGTACTTC. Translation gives CASSYLGDGYEQYF.

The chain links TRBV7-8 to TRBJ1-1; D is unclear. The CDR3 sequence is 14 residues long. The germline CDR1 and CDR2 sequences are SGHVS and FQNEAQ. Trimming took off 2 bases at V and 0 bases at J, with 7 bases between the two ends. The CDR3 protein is CASSLYSLNTEAFF. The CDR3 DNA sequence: TGTGCCAGCAGCTTATATTCCTTGAACACTGAAGCTTTCTTT.

DNA for the CDR3: TGTGCCAGCAGAGGGGCGGGGGTTACTGAAGCTTTCTTT. Protein product: CASRGAGVTEAFF. The V call is TRBV6-5, the J call TRBJ1-1, with a possible D match to TRBD1 (5 bases). The length of the CDR3 is 13 residues. Deletions cut 6 bases from V and 5 bases from J, with 13 bases between. Germline CDR1 is MNHEY and CDR2 is SVGAGI.

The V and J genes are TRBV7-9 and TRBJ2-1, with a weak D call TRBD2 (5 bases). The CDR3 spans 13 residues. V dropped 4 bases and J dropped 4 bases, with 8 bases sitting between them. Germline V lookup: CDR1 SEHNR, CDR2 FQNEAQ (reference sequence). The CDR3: CASSSGSYNEQFF. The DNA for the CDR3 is TGTGCCAGCAGCTCGGGGTCGTACAATGAGCAGTTCTTC.

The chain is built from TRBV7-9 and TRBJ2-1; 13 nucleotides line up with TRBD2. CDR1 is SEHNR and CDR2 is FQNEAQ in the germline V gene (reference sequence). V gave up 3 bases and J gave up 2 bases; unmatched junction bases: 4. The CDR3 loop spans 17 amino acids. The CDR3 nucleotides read TGTGCCAGCAGCTTCCGGACTAGCGGGAGTACCTACAATGAGCAGTTCTTC. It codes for CASSFRTSGSTYNEQFF.